A single sample is the source of the 26 T cell receptor beta chains below, sequenced in a study of beta chain features in type 1 diabetes. Expressed TCRB transcripts got sequenced, as all isolated RNA was reverse transcribed. Method: immunoSEQ multiplex PCR; TCRdb's copy keeps in-frame clones and lacks some. The table includes hundreds of thousands of clones, around 28% detected once. Sequencing was carried out using naive CD4+ T cells from blood. Receptor source: a young man in good health.

This clone was detected a few times. This chain connects TRBV7-9 to TRBJ2-7; possible D gene TRBD1, 6 bases. CDR1 SEHNR and CDR2 FQNEAQ come from the germline V gene (reference sequence). V dropped 2 bases and J dropped 5 bases, with 13 bases sitting between them. The CDR3 consists of 14 residues. DNA for the CDR3: TGTGCCAGCAGCTTACGCAGGGGTACCCACGAGCAGTACTTC. As protein: CASSLRRGTHEQYF.

This clone showed up just a few times. The rearrangement uses TRBV29-1 and TRBJ2-1; D unclear. The CDR3 covers 13 residues. With 6 bases removed from V and 0 bases from J, the gap between germline ends came to 9 bases. Looked up from germline, CDR1 is SQVTM and CDR2 is ANQGSEA. Here the CDR3 DNA reads TGCAGCGTCCTCCCGGCCTCCTACAATGAGCAGTTCTTC. Its translation: CSVLPASYNEQFF.

This clone was counted between two and nine times. The chain joins TRBV29-1 to TRBJ2-7; either TRBD1 or TRBD2 may supply D (5 bases each). V lost 8 bases and J lost 3, with 14 bases in between. CDR3 length: 12 residues. In germline, CDR1 is SQVTM, CDR2 ANQGSEA. CDR3 protein: CSSIGTGYEQYF. CDR3 DNA sequence: TGCAGCTCTATCGGGACGGGCTACGAGCAGTACTTC.

In this sample, this clone turned up a few times. The chain carries TRBV9 and TRBJ2-3; TRBD2 agrees at 16 bases. Germline CDR1 reads SGDLS; CDR2 reads YYNGEE. V shed 2 bases, J shed 5 bases, and the junction held 14 bases outside the gene matches. This CDR3 contains 20 residues. The CDR3: CASSVQIPGLAGGPEDTQYF. CDR3 coding DNA: TGTGCCAGCAGCGTCCAAATTCCGGGACTAGCGGGAGGGCCGGAAGATACGCAGTATTTT.

The chain employs TRBV10-3 and TRBJ2-3; unclear D gene. Looked up from germline, CDR1 is ENHRY and CDR2 is SYGVKD. This CDR3 contains 13 residues. V lost 6 bases and J lost 0, with 7 bases in between. The CDR3 spells CAIRQGSTDTQYF. CDR3 nucleotide sequence: TGTGCCATCAGGCAAGGGAGCACAGATACGCAGTATTTT.

This clone was detected only a few times. Other nucleotide sequences in the sample specify the same CDR3. This chain joins TRBV7-9 and TRBJ1-1; D is ambiguous. This CDR3 comprises 13 residues. Germline loops: CDR1 SEHNR, CDR2 FQNEAQ (reference sequence). V dropped 3 bases and J dropped 1 base, with 6 bases sitting between them. The CDR3 DNA reads TGTGCCAGCAGCTTCGACGCGAACACTGAAGCTTTCTTT. Translated: CASSFDANTEAFF.

CDR3 coding DNA: TGTGCCAGCAGCTTAGTAAATAGCGGGATCGAGCAGTACTTC. It yields the protein CASSLVNSGIEQYF. The chain couples TRBV7-2 to TRBJ2-7; 8 bases line up with TRBD2. This CDR3 region has 14 residues. Germline V gene sequence: CDR1 SGHTA, CDR2 FQGNSA. V lost 1 base and J lost 6; bases outside the gene matches: 5. Looking up the rest from reference TRBV7-2 and TRBJ2-7 gives the full variable domain: GAGVSQSPSNKVTEKGKDVELRCDPISGHTALYWYRQSLGQGLEFLIYFQGNSAPDKSGLPSDRFSAERTGGSVSTLTIQRTQQEDSAVYLCASSLVNSGIEQYFGPGTRLTVT.

This clone was counted between two and nine times. This CDR3 is CAISDWEAEQETQYF. In DNA, the CDR3 is TGTGCCATCAGTGATTGGGAAGCGGAACAAGAGACCCAGTACTTC. The chain carries TRBV10-3 and TRBJ2-5, with D perhaps matching TRBD2 (5 bases). V lost 3 bases and J 2 bases, leaving 13 bases between the germline ends. The CDR3 runs to 15 residues. Germline CDR1 ENHRY, CDR2 SYGVKD.

As regards this clone: Distinct nucleotide sequences in the sample also encode this CDR3. The chain has TRBV9 and TRBJ2-1; TRBD2 matches 9 bases. The CDR3 contains 15 residues. Germline values: CDR1 SGDLS, CDR2 YYNGEE. V shed 4 bases, J shed 1 base, and the junction held 3 bases outside the gene matches. CDR3 in DNA: TGTGCCAGCAGCCCTCTAGCGGGATCCTACAATGAGCAGTTCTTC. Protein product: CASSPLAGSYNEQFF.

This clone was seen a few times. The chain uses TRBV7-9 and TRBJ2-7; the D gene is possibly TRBD2 (6 bases). V gave up 5 bases and J gave up 0 bases, with 11 bases separating them. The V gene's germline CDR1 is SEHNR and CDR2 FQNEAQ (reference sequence). The CDR3 spans 14 residues. CDR3 nucleotides: TGTGCCAGCAGCGCCGCGGGACCCTCCTACGAGCAGTACTTC. This translates into CASSAAGPSYEQYF.

In this sample, this clone turned up a few times. The junction shows a germline mismatch at one end, possibly a read error. V and J are TRBV5-1 and TRBJ2-1; 9 nucleotides match TRBD2. Germline V gene data show CDR1 as SGHRS and CDR2 as YFSETQ. The CDR3 extends over 15 amino acids. CDR3 sequence (DNA): TGCGCCAGCAGCCCCGGACTAGCGTCCTCCAATGAGCAGTTCTTC. Amino acids: CASSPGLASSNEQFF. The variable domain in full, completed from reference TRBV5-1 and TRBJ2-1, reads KAGVTQTPRYLIKTRGQQVTLSCSPISGHRSVSWYQQTPGQGLQFLFEYFSETQRNKGNFPGRFSGRQFSNSRSEMNVSTLELGDSALYLCASSPGLASSNEQFFGPGTRLTVL.

In regard to this clone: This sample includes further DNA sequences coding for the same CDR3. This chain links TRBV9 with TRBJ2-3; D ambiguous. The CDR3 totals 13 residues. Trimming removed 0 bases at V and 3 bases at J, with 5 bases between. In germline, CDR1 is SGDLS, CDR2 YYNGEE. The CDR3 is CASSVGVTDTQYF. DNA of the CDR3: TGTGCCAGCAGCGTAGGGGTTACAGATACGCAGTATTTT.

V is TRBV9 and J is TRBJ2-1; D tentatively reads TRBD1 or TRBD2 (6 bases each). Germline V gives CDR1 SGDLS, CDR2 YYNGEE. Trimming pared 0 bases from V and 10 bases from J, leaving 11 bases between. This CDR3 comprises 13 residues. In nucleotides, the CDR3 is TGTGCCAGCAGCGTAGGAGGCGGGACAGAGCAGTTCTTC. The encoded protein is CASSVGGGTEQFF.

This clone was recorded a few times. This rearrangement joins TRBV7-2 to TRBJ2-2; no firm D call. V gave up 3 bases and J gave up 3 bases, with 8 bases separating them. The length of the CDR3 is 14 residues. CDR1 and CDR2 from the germline V gene are SGHTA and FQGNSA. Written as DNA, the CDR3 is TGTGCCAGCAGCTTGTCCGCTTACACCGGGGAGCTGTTTTTT. It codes for CASSLSAYTGELFF. The entire variable domain, with the rest obtained from reference TRBV7-2 and TRBJ2-2, is as follows: GAGVSQSPSNKVTEKGKDVELRCDPISGHTALYWYRQSLGQGLEFLIYFQGNSAPDKSGLPSDRFSAERTGGSVSTLTIQRTQQEDSAVYLCASSLSAYTGELFFGEGSRLTVL.

This clone occurred a few times. CDR3 amino acids: CASSQVWANTEAFF. The CDR3, as DNA: TGCGCCAGCAGCCAAGTCTGGGCGAACACTGAAGCTTTCTTT. V is TRBV4-1 and J is TRBJ1-1, with D unclear. This CDR3 spans 14 amino acids. The ends were cut back, 1 base at V and 1 base at J, with 7 bases in the middle. CDR1 MGHRA and CDR2 YSYEKL come from the germline V gene.

The chain recombines TRBV6-6 with TRBJ2-7; D is possibly TRBD1 or TRBD2 (5 bases each). V was clipped by 5 bases and J by 2 bases, with 10 bases between them. CDR1 and CDR2 from the germline V gene are MNHNY and SVGAGI (reference sequence). The CDR3 consists of 13 residues. The CDR3 DNA is TGTGCCAGCAGTACCGGGACCGCCTACGAGCAGTACTTC. Its protein is CASSTGTAYEQYF.

A few counts support this clone. Other DNA sequences in the same sample also yield this CDR3. The chain links TRBV20-1 to TRBJ2-5; no clear D. Trimming took 7 bases from V and 6 from J, leaving 6 bases between them. This CDR3 is 9 amino acids long. CDR1 DFQATT and CDR2 SNEGSKA come from the germline V gene (reference sequence). The chain's CDR3 is CSVGKTQYF. Written as DNA, the CDR3 is TGCAGTGTGGGGAAGACCCAGTACTTC.

The sample holds a few counts of this clone. The CDR3 sequence: CASSQFLAGDNEQFF. The DNA of the CDR3 is TGTGCCAGCAGCCAGTTCCTAGCGGGAGACAATGAGCAGTTCTTC. The gene calls are TRBV4-2 and TRBJ2-1; 10 bases fit TRBD2. The trim removed 3 bases at V and 5 bases at J, leaving 4 bases unmatched. This CDR3 region has 15 residues. Germline CDR1 LGHNA, CDR2 YNFKEQ.

This rearrangement joins TRBV23-1 to TRBJ1-4, with TRBD1 matching 11 bases. TRBV23-1 is filed as an ORF, its function uncertain. CDR3 length equals 17 residues. Trimming cost V 4 bases and J 6 bases; bases outside gene matches: 10. CDR3 in amino acids: CASSPRTGGGFDEKLFF. The DNA for the CDR3 is TGCGCCAGCAGTCCGCGGACAGGGGGCGGATTTGATGAAAAACTGTTTTTT.

J is TRBJ2-7 and V is TRBV27, with 7 bases that match TRBD1. Trimming took 2 bases from V and 1 from J; bases not matched to a gene: 8. The CDR3 consists of 16 residues. Per germline, CDR1 MNHEY and CDR2 SMNVEV (reference sequence). The CDR3 spells CASSLIGTGASYEQYF. In DNA, the CDR3 is TGTGCCAGCAGTTTAATTGGCACAGGGGCTTCCTACGAGCAGTACTTC.

A few counts support this clone. The V gene is TRBV30, the J gene TRBJ1-5, with D possibly matching TRBD1 (5 bases). The CDR3 covers 13 residues. V lost 5 bases and J 3 bases, leaving 11 bases between the germline ends. Germline CDR1 and CDR2: GTSNPN and SVGIG (reference sequence). The CDR3 coding sequence is TGTGCCTGGGGTACAGGAATCAATCAGCCCCAGCATTTT. Translating gives CAWGTGINQPQHF.

This clone was recorded a few times. V and J are TRBV2 and TRBJ2-5; possibly TRBD2 for D (6 bases). V lost 6 bases to trimming and J lost 2 bases, with 13 bases between them. This CDR3 contains 14 residues. CDR1 is SNHLY, CDR2 FYNNEI, per germline. CDR3 loop: CASSAGLTQETQYF. The CDR3, as DNA: TGTGCCAGCAGCGCCGGACTAACGCAAGAGACCCAGTACTTC.

This clone was counted once. V and J are TRBV2 and TRBJ1-4; 9 bases are shared with TRBD1. The length of the CDR3 is 14 residues. V shed 5 bases and J 7 bases; nucleotides not matched to a gene: 5. Germline CDR1 SNHLY, CDR2 FYNNEI. As DNA, the CDR3 is TGTGCCAGCAGTCCCGACAGGGGGATTGAAAAACTGTTTTTT. It is translated as CASSPDRGIEKLFF.

CDR3 protein: CASSQVGGRAANEQFF. The CDR3, as DNA: TGTGCCAGCAGCCAAGTTGGCGGGAGAGCCGCGAATGAGCAGTTCTTC. This chain connects TRBV14 to TRBJ2-1; 7 bases fit TRBD2. Germline trimming cut 1 base from V and 7 bases from J; bases unmatched to any gene: 10. The CDR3 loop spans 16 amino acids. Germline loops: CDR1 SGHDN, CDR2 FVKESK.

V gene TRBV9 combines with J gene TRBJ2-1; D gene unclear. Germline V gene lookup returns CDR1 SGDLS and CDR2 YYNGEE. The CDR3 totals 15 residues. V lost 0 bases and J 10 bases, leaving 17 bases between the germline ends. Here the CDR3 DNA reads TGTGCCAGCAGCGTAGTAGGCGGCTCAATGGGAGAGCAGTTCTTC. Encoded protein: CASSVVGGSMGEQFF.

The V and J genes are TRBV29-1 and TRBJ2-7; tentatively, D is TRBD1 or TRBD2 (5 bases each). The germline CDR1 and CDR2 sequences are SQVTM and ANQGSEA. The CDR3 is 10 residues long. The V end was cut by 4 bases, the J end by 4 bases, with 5 bases between. Written as DNA, the CDR3 is TGCAGCGTTGGGGGGTACGAGCAGTACTTC. Protein: CSVGGYEQYF.